This entry lists 32 T cell receptor beta chains sequenced from one sample in a study of Ad26.COV2.S vaccination and SARS-CoV-2 variants. Assay: immunoSEQ multiplex PCR; the TCRdb copy retains only in-frame clones and omits some. The sample includes about 350,000 clones, about 88% of them seen just once. Treatment indicated: around 19 received Ad26.COV2.S at low or high dose, single or two shots; roughly five received placebo; per-sample allocation not given. The investigators took samples on day 63 after the first vaccine or placebo injection. The specimen comprised peripheral blood, sampled in a trial of Ad26.COV2.S vaccine versus placebo. These receptors originate from a person between 18 and 59 years old who received the Ad26.COV2.S COVID-19 vaccine or a placebo.

This rearrangement joins TRBV4-1 to TRBJ2-2; D remains ambiguous. Germline V gene lookup returns CDR1 MGHRA and CDR2 YSYEKL. Trimming left V 1 base short and J 0 bases short, with 9 bases between. The CDR3 sequence is 16 residues long. The CDR3 bases are TGCGCCAGCAGCCAAGGTTCGTTCGCGAACACCGGGGAGCTGTTTTTT. It encodes CASSQGSFANTGELFF.

This chain joins TRBV6-4 and TRBJ2-7; 10 bases line up with TRBD2. In germline, CDR1 is MRHNA, CDR2 SNTAGT. CDR3 size: 15 residues. V shed 4 bases and J 5 bases; nucleotides not matched to a gene: 8. For the CDR3, the DNA is TGTGCCAGCAGTGCGTCACTAGCGGGGTCCAACGAGCAGTACTTC. As protein: CASSASLAGSNEQYF.

J is TRBJ1-1 and V is TRBV6-5; the D is unclear. The CDR3 covers 14 residues. V was trimmed by 6 bases and J by 1 base, leaving 12 bases between them. Germline V lookup: CDR1 MNHEY, CDR2 SVGAGI. CDR3 bases: TGTGCCAGCAGCGAGGGATCGAAGAACACTGAAGCTTTCTTT. As protein: CASSEGSKNTEAFF.

A single count supports this clone. The rearrangement links TRBV12-3 or TRBV12-4 to TRBJ2-5; 10 bases are shared with TRBD1. The CDR3 covers 12 residues. Germline trimming cut 6 bases from V and 13 bases from J; bases unmatched to any gene: 8. CDR3 nucleotide sequence: TGTGCCAGCAGGGGACAGGGGCGTACGGGGTACTTC. Protein: CASRGQGRTGYF.

The chain employs TRBV11-2 and TRBJ1-5, with unresolved D. V lost 4 bases and J 4 bases, leaving 8 bases between the germline ends. Looked up from germline, CDR1 is SGHAT and CDR2 is FQNNGV. CDR3 length: 13 residues. This CDR3 is CASSSTGNQPQHF. In DNA, the CDR3 is TGTGCCAGCAGCTCGACCGGTAATCAGCCCCAGCATTTT.

This clone has a single count. The chain recombines TRBV7-2 with TRBJ2-2, with TRBD2 identical over 7 bases. The germline CDR1 and CDR2 sequences are SGHTA and FQGNSA. Trimming cost V 3 bases and J 4 bases; bases outside gene matches: 5. The CDR3 has 15 amino acids. CDR3 nucleotide sequence: TGTGCCAGCAGCTTGGTGGGAGGGAGCACCGGGGAGCTGTTTTTT. Translating it yields CASSLVGGSTGELFF.

V usage is TRBV18 and J usage is TRBJ1-1; a weak D match, TRBD1 (5 bases). In germline, CDR1 is KGHSH, CDR2 LQKENI. The CDR3 is 16 amino acids. V shed 1 base and J shed 1 base, with 13 bases lying between them. The CDR3 protein is CASSPRQTTGNTEAFF. CDR3 in DNA: TGTGCCAGCTCACCACGTCAGACCACAGGGAACACTGAAGCTTTCTTT.

The gene calls are TRBV7-9 and TRBJ1-1; no firm D call. The CDR3 consists of 14 residues. Trimming stripped 3 bases from V and 0 bases from J, with 8 bases between. The germline CDR1 and CDR2 sequences are SEHNR and FQNEAQ (reference sequence). Written as DNA, the CDR3 is TGTGCCAGCAGCTTGGACGGATTGAACACTGAAGCTTTCTTT. This encodes CASSLDGLNTEAFF.

The rearrangement joins TRBV19 to TRBJ1-2, with D tentatively TRBD1 (6 bases). CDR3 length: 15 residues. Per the germline V gene, CDR1 is LNHDA and CDR2 is SQIVND (reference sequence). V was shortened by 2 bases and J by 4 bases, with 14 bases between the two germline ends. The CDR3 DNA is TGTGCCAGTAGTATATACGGGGGCGAATTCTATGGCTACACCTTC. As protein: CASSIYGGEFYGYTF.

This clone showed up just a few times. The chain uses TRBV5-1 and TRBJ1-2; D might be TRBD1 (5 bases). Germline-derived CDR1 and CDR2 are SGHRS and YFSETQ. The CDR3 sequence is 13 residues long. The V end lost 2 bases, the J end lost 6 bases, and 11 bases lay between the germline ends. This CDR3 reads CASSLAGYDGYTF. Here the CDR3 DNA reads TGCGCCAGCAGCTTAGCAGGGTACGATGGCTACACCTTC.

V and J are TRBV12-5 and TRBJ2-1; D is ambiguous. The CDR3 sequence is 13 residues long. V shed 0 bases and J shed 7 bases, with 7 bases lying between them. CDR1 LGHNT and CDR2 FRNRAP come from the germline V gene. The CDR3 DNA sequence: TGTGCTAGTGGTTTGGTGGCGGTAAATGAGCAGTTCTTC. Translation: CASGLVAVNEQFF.

Note on this clone: This CDR3 is also generated by other DNA sequences in the sample. The chain's CDR3 is CASSYSGRNTEAFF. The DNA of the CDR3 is TGTGCCAGCAGTTACTCAGGGAGGAACACTGAAGCTTTCTTT. The gene calls are TRBV6-5 and TRBJ1-1; no firm D call. CDR1 is MNHEY and CDR2 is SVGAGI in the germline V gene. Trimming removed 0 bases at V and 1 base at J, with 6 bases between. This CDR3 has 14 amino acids.

The V and J genes are TRBV18 and TRBJ1-4, with D maybe TRBD1 (6 bases). Trimming removed 2 bases at V and 8 bases at J, with 12 bases between. CDR1 and CDR2 (germline): KGHSH, LQKENI. This CDR3 comprises 14 residues. The CDR3 region is CASSPEQGVEKLFF. For the CDR3, the DNA is TGTGCCAGCTCACCAGAACAGGGAGTCGAAAAACTGTTTTTT.

This chain uses TRBV5-1 with TRBJ1-1; D ambiguous. Germline lookup yields CDR1 SGHRS and CDR2 YFSETQ. The CDR3 contains 15 residues. V dropped 1 base and J dropped 1 base, with 11 bases sitting between them. In DNA form, the CDR3 reads TGCGCCAGCAGCTTGCCTAGGGTTAGGAACACTGAAGCTTTCTTT. Its protein is CASSLPRVRNTEAFF. The entire variable domain, with the rest obtained from reference TRBV5-1 and TRBJ1-1, is as follows: KAGVTQTPRYLIKTRGQQVTLSCSPISGHRSVSWYQQTPGQGLQFLFEYFSETQRNKGNFPGRFSGRQFSNSRSEMNVSTLELGDSALYLCASSLPRVRNTEAFFGQGTRLTVV.

The chain combines TRBV9 with TRBJ2-7; weak D call: TRBD2 (5 bases). The germline gives CDR1 SGDLS, CDR2 YYNGEE. With 0 bases removed from V and 0 bases from J, the gap between germline ends came to 13 bases. The CDR3 is 16 amino acids. Written as DNA, the CDR3 is TGTGCCAGCAGCGTAGACCTCGGGATAAGCTCCTACGAGCAGTACTTC. Protein product: CASSVDLGISSYEQYF.

This clone was seen only once. The chain recombines TRBV11-2 with TRBJ2-1, with 11 bases identical to TRBD2. The CDR3 covers 14 residues. CDR1 is SGHAT, CDR2 FQNNGV, per germline. The trim removed 0 bases at V and 8 bases at J, leaving 0 bases unmatched. The CDR3 DNA is TGTGCCAGCAGCTTAGAACTAGCGGGAGATGAGCAGTTCTTC. As protein: CASSLELAGDEQFF.

The gene calls are TRBV19 and TRBJ2-7, with 7 bases fitting TRBD1. The CDR3 has 14 amino acids. The V segment lost 2 bases and the J segment 2 bases; nucleotides outside the gene matches: 3. Germline CDR1 is LNHDA and CDR2 is SQIVND (reference sequence). This CDR3 reads CASSIQGVPYEQYF. In DNA form, the CDR3 reads TGTGCCAGTAGTATACAGGGGGTCCCCTACGAGCAGTACTTC. The variable domain in full, completed from reference TRBV19 and TRBJ2-7, reads DGGITQSPKYLFRKEGQNVTLSCEQNLNHDAMYWYRQDPGQGLRLIYYSQIVNDFQKGDIAEGYSVSREKKESFPLTVTSAQKNPTAFYLCASSIQGVPYEQYFGPGTRLTVT.

This chain links TRBV11-2 with TRBJ1-2; tentatively, D is TRBD1 (6 bases). CDR1 and CDR2 (germline): SGHAT, FQNNGV. CDR3 size: 15 residues. The ends were cut back, 0 bases at V and 4 bases at J, with 12 bases in the middle. The CDR3 loop reads CASSLERGDSYGYTF. The CDR3 DNA reads as TGTGCCAGCAGCTTAGAGAGGGGGGACTCCTATGGCTACACCTTC. Complete variable domain (other parts from reference TRBV11-2 and TRBJ1-2): EAGVAQSPRYKIIEKRQSVAFWCNPISGHATLYWYQQILGQGPKLLIQFQNNGVVDDSQLPKDRFSAERLKGVDSTLKIQPAKLEDSAVYLCASSLERGDSYGYTFGSGTRLTVV.

The rearrangement joins TRBV10-3 to TRBJ2-3; 8 bases align to TRBD2. Trimming at V came to 2 bases and at J to 2 bases, leaving 6 bases not matched to a gene. Germline CDR1 is ENHRY and CDR2 is SYGVKD. This CDR3 has 16 amino acids. CDR3 DNA: TGTGCCATCAGTGAGGCAAGCGGGAGAAACACAGATACGCAGTATTTT. Residues: CAISEASGRNTDTQYF.

The gene calls are TRBV7-2 and TRBJ1-1; D perhaps matches TRBD1 (6 bases). The CDR3 contains 15 residues. Deletions cut 0 bases from V and 5 bases from J, with 13 bases between. The germline V gene encodes CDR1 SGHTA and CDR2 FQGNSA. The CDR3 DNA follows: TGTGCCAGCAGCTTAGCACAGGGTGTAGGAACTGAAGCTTTCTTT. Translation: CASSLAQGVGTEAFF.

The chain links TRBV18 to TRBJ2-5; maybe TRBD2 (5 bases). Germline loops: CDR1 KGHSH, CDR2 LQKENI. Trimming took 5 bases from V and 1 from J, leaving 8 bases between them. There are 13 residues in the CDR3. As DNA, the CDR3 is TGTGCCAGCTCATCCGGGATCCAAGAGACCCAGTACTTC. It yields the protein CASSSGIQETQYF.

The V gene is TRBV13, the J gene TRBJ2-7, with D tentatively TRBD1 (10 bases). The CDR3 length is 20 residues. CDR1 and CDR2 from the germline V gene are PRHDT and FYEKMQ (reference sequence). The V end was cut by 5 bases, the J end by 5 bases, with 34 bases between. CDR3 residues: CASSVTTGGSLSGRYHEQYF. As DNA, the CDR3 is TGTGCCAGCAGCGTAACGACAGGGGGCAGTTTAAGCGGGAGGTACCACGAGCAGTACTTC.

V usage is TRBV29-1 and J usage is TRBJ2-3; D is perhaps TRBD1 (6 bases). There are 14 residues in the CDR3. V shed 5 bases and J shed 2 bases, with 14 bases lying between them. In germline, CDR1 is SQVTM, CDR2 ANQGSEA. The CDR3, as DNA: TGCAGCGTTCCCCGGGACACCAACACAGATACGCAGTATTTT. Translation gives CSVPRDTNTDTQYF.

The chain has TRBV11-3 and TRBJ2-2; 7 bases map to TRBD1. CDR1 is SGHNT and CDR2 is YENEEA in the germline V gene. The CDR3 covers 18 residues. Germline trimming cut 5 bases from V and 5 bases from J; bases unmatched to any gene: 17. The CDR3 nucleotides read TGTGCCAGCAGCCTCACGGGTTGGGGACAGCTAGAAACCGGGGAGCTGTTTTTT. This encodes CASSLTGWGQLETGELFF. Looking up the rest from reference TRBV11-3 and TRBJ2-2 gives the full variable domain: EAGVVQSPRYKIIEKKQPVAFWCNPISGHNTLYWYLQNLGQGPELLIRYENEEAVDDSQLPKDRFSAERLKGVDSTLKIQPAELGDSAVYLCASSLTGWGQLETGELFFGEGSRLTVL.

V is TRBV2 and J is TRBJ2-1, with D perhaps matching TRBD2 (5 bases). The length of the CDR3 is 13 residues. Germline CDR1 reads SNHLY; CDR2 reads FYNNEI. Trimming took off 8 bases at V and 5 bases at J, with 13 bases between the two ends. CDR3 region: CASGTDGNNEQFF. CDR3 sequence (DNA): TGTGCCAGCGGCACGGACGGGAACAATGAGCAGTTCTTC.

The rearrangement uses TRBV7-3 and TRBJ1-2; TRBD1 matches 12 bases. J gave up 7 bases and V 8 bases, and 14 bases lay outside the gene matches. The germline V gene has CDR1 SGHTA and CDR2 FQGTGA. The CDR3 covers 16 residues. In DNA form, the CDR3 reads TGTGCCAGCTCCCCGAGCCGGGACAGGGGGCGAAGTGGCTACACCTTC. Protein sequence: CASSPSRDRGRSGYTF.

CDR3 sequence: CASTTGNTGELFF. In DNA, the CDR3 is TGTGCCAGTACCACAGGAAACACCGGGGAGCTGTTTTTT. The genes are TRBV19 and TRBJ2-2, with D possibly matching TRBD1 (5 bases). Germline-derived CDR1 and CDR2 are LNHDA and SQIVND (reference sequence). This CDR3 is built from 13 residues. Trimming took off 7 bases at V and 2 bases at J, with 8 bases between the two ends.

This clone was detected only a few times. J is TRBJ2-2 and V is TRBV19, with 9 positions matching TRBD1. From germline, CDR1 is LNHDA and CDR2 SQIVND (reference sequence). The CDR3 sequence is 15 residues long. The ends lost 6 bases at V and 5 bases at J; junction bases unmatched: 7. As DNA, the CDR3 is TGTGCCAGTAGCGCAGGACAGGGGAGGACCGGGGAGCTGTTTTTT. This codes for CASSAGQGRTGELFF.

In this sample, this clone turned up a few times. The chain couples TRBV19 to TRBJ2-7; either TRBD1 or TRBD2 may supply D (5 bases each). With 2 bases removed from V and 4 bases from J, the gap between germline ends came to 12 bases. This CDR3 contains 14 residues. CDR1 and CDR2 from the germline V gene are LNHDA and SQIVND (reference sequence). The CDR3 loop is CASSIRDGWYEQYF. CDR3 DNA: TGTGCCAGTAGTATACGGGACGGATGGTACGAGCAGTACTTC.

The chain recombines TRBV21-1 with TRBJ1-5. TRBV21-1 corresponds to a pseudogene. This CDR3 comprises 13 residues. The CDR3 sequence is CASSWYSNQPQHF. DNA for the CDR3: TGTGCCAGCAGTTGGTATAGCAATCAGCCCCAGCATTTT.

This clone occurred many times. The genes are TRBV4-1 and TRBJ2-3; 7 positions match TRBD1. The junction had 9 bases not matched to a gene; V was cut back by 0 bases and J by 0 bases. Germline values: CDR1 MGHRA, CDR2 YSYEKL. This CDR3 comprises 18 residues. CDR3 DNA: TGCGCCAGCAGCCAAGATATCAACAGGGGCGCTAGCACAGATACGCAGTATTTT. The encoded protein is CASSQDINRGASTDTQYF.

The chain uses TRBV7-9 and TRBJ2-1, with 7 nucleotides matching TRBD2. The length of the CDR3 is 14 residues. Germline CDR1 reads SEHNR; CDR2 reads FQNEAQ (reference sequence). J lost 6 bases, V lost 2 bases, and 4 bases had no gene match. This CDR3 reads CASSLQRGSNEQFF. The CDR3 DNA reads as TGTGCCAGCAGCTTACAGCGGGGATCCAATGAGCAGTTCTTC.